The T cell receptor (beta chain) under discussion was sequenced for a study of shared clonotypes between healthy human individuals. Overall study context: CD4 naive and memory got three plates each, CD8 naive two, CD8 memory one.

Everyone who donated was a Caucasian adult who lived in Nashville, Tennessee. The CDR3 consists of 16 residues. CDR1 is SGHRS and CDR2 is YFSETQ in the germline V gene. The V end lost 1 base, the J end lost 4 bases, and 17 bases lay between the germline ends. Assay used: immunoSEQ multiplex PCR; TCRdb lists only in-frame clones, some missing. This sample has about 2,500,000 clones; around nine tenths occur once, and the top ten carry about 0.13%. The chain uses TRBV5-1 and TRBJ1-2; D is uncertain. The sequence came from a young man in good health. Sequencing was carried out using naive CD4+ T cells sorted from blood. The subset here: CD45RA+ positively selected. The CDR3 reads CASSLNLDIGFYGYTF. The CDR3 DNA reads TGCGCCAGCAGCTTGAACCTCGACATTGGATTCTATGGCTACACCTTC.